The clone carrying this TCR beta chain was picked up a small number of times. Its antigen remains unidentified. The read terminates 3 residues ahead of where the CDR3 ends, so the germline J gene completes it. Sequencing was performed with immunoSEQ multiplex PCR; in TCRdb, only in-frame clones are kept and a portion is missing. The sample is made up of approximately 12,000 clones, none counted only once. After removal of 3 bases from V and 6 bases from J, the junction contained 5 bases not matched to a gene. This CDR3 is 14 amino acids long. CDR1 is SGHTA and CDR2 is FQGNSA in the germline V gene. The record originates from a study of T cell clonality in common variable immunodeficiency. Reduced serum IgG, IgA and/or IgM plus specific antibody deficiency defined CVID. Study-wide findings and caveats: Shared TCRbeta clones were fewer between CVID subjects than controls. Fewer deletions and N-nucleotide insertions were reportedly seen in common variable immunodeficiency TCR beta sequences. Links between repertoire features and CVID complications were heterogeneity-limited.

The V and J genes are TRBV7-2 and TRBJ1-2, with TRBD1 matching over 9 bases. Source material: peripheral blood mononuclear cells. The TCR sequence derives from a human donor with common variable immunodeficiency. The CDR3 bases that were read are TGTGCCAGCAGCTTGGGACAGGGAAGCCATGGC. This codes for CASSLGQGSHG. The whole CDR3 sequence is CASSLGQGSHGYTF.